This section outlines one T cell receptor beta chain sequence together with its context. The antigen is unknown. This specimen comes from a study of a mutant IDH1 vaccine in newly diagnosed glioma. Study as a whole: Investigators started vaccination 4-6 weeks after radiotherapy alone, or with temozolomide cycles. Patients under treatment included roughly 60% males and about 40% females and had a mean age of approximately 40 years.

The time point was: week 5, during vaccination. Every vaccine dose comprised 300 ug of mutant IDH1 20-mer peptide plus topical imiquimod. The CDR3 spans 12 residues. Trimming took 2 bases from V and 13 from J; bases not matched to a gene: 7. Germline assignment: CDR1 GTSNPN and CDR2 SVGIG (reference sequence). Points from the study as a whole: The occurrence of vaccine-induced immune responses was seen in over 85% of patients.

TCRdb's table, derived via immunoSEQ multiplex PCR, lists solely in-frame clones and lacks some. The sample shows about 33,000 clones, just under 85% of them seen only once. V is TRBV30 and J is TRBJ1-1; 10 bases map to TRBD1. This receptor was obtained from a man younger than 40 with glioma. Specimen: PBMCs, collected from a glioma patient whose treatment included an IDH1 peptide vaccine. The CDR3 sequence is CAWSTRQGAYFF. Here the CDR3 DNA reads TGTGCCTGGAGTACCCGACAGGGGGCTTATTTCTTT.